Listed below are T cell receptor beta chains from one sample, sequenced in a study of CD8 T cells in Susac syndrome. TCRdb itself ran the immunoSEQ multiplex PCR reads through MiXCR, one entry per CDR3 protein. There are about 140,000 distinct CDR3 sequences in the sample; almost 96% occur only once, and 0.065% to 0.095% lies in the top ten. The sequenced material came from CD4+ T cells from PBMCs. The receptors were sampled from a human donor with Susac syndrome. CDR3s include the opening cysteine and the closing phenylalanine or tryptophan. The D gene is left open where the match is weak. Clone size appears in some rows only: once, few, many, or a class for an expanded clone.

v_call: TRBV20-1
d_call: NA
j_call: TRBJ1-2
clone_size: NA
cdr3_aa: CSARATGSLVTGANYGYTF
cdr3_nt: TGCAGTGCTAGAGCTACAGGCTCACTTGTAACAGGAGCTAACTATGGCTACACCTTC

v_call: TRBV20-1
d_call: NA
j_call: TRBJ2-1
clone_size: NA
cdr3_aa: CSASLLSYNEQFF
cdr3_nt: TGCAGTGCTAGCCTGCTGTCCTACAATGAGCAGTTCTTC

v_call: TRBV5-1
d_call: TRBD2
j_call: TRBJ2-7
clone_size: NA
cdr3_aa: CASSLAGLAYEQYF
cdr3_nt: TGCGCCAGCAGCTTGGCGGGACTAGCCTACGAGCAGTACTTC

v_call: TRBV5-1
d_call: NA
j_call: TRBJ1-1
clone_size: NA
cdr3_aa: CASSLQADTEAFF
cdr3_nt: TGCGCCAGCAGCTTGCAGGCTGACACTGAAGCTTTCTTT

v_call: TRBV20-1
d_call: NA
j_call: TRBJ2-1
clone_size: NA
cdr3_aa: CSAREGMGAQFF
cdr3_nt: TGCAGTGCTAGAGAGGGTATGGGGGCGCAGTTCTTC

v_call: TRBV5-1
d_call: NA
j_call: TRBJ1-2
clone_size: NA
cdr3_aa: CASSSTGSASYTF
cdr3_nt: TGCGCCAGCAGCTCCACAGGGTCAGCCAGCTACACCTTC

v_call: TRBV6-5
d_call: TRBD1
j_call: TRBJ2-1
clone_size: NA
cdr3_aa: CASSKGQGREQFF
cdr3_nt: TGTGCCAGCAGTAAGGGACAGGGAAGAGAGCAGTTCTTC

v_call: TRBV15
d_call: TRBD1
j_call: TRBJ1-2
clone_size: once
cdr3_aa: CATSRAQGGGYTF
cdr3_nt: TGTGCCACCAGCAGAGCCCAGGGGGGTGGCTACACCTTC

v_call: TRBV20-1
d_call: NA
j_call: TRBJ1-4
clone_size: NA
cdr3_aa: CSAFGTNEKLFF
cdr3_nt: TGCAGTGCGTTCGGCACTAATGAAAAACTGTTTTTT

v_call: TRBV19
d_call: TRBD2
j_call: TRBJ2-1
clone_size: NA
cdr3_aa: CASRSGTSRREQFF
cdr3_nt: TGTGCCAGTAGGAGCGGGACTAGCCGCCGTGAGCAGTTCTTC